This is a list of T cell receptor beta chains from one sample in a study of Graves' ophthalmopathy and Graves' hyperthyroidism. TCRdb passed the multiplex PCR reads through MiXCR, listing each CDR3 protein once. The data show around 1,000,000 distinct CDR3 sequences, less than 45% seen once. Sequenced input: peripheral blood or thyroid tissue (not recorded which). These receptors originate from an adult man with Graves' hyperthyroidism. The CDR3 runs from the conserved cysteine through the conserved F or W. A D gene is named only where the DNA matches it firmly. Not all rows give a size; the values are once, few, many and, for expanded clones, a class.

DNA,CDR3,V,J,size,D
TGTGCCATCAGTGAAGCAGGGGTAGCGGTTCTCTACGAGCAGTACTTC,CAISEAGVAVLYEQYF,TRBV10-3,TRBJ2-7,-,-
TGCAGTGCTAGAGGAGTCCCGGGCCACAGAGTTGGAGAGACCCAGTACTTC,CSARGVPGHRVGETQYF,TRBV20-1,TRBJ2-5,many,-
TGTGCCATCAGCCCGACAGGGGCAGGGCACTATGGCTACACCTTC,CAISPTGAGHYGYTF,TRBV10-3,TRBJ1-2,-,TRBD1
TGTGCCAGCAGCAAAGAGGGACTAAGCTACGAGCAGTACTTC,CASSKEGLSYEQYF,TRBV9,TRBJ2-7,few,TRBD2
TGTGCCAGCAGTGAATCTAGGATAGTCACTGAAAAACTGTTTTTT,CASSESRIVTEKLFF,TRBV25-1,TRBJ1-4,many,-
TGTGCCAGCAGATTTGACAGCACTGAAGCTTTCTTT,CASRFDSTEAFF,TRBV28,TRBJ1-1,few,-
TGCGCCAGCAGCTACAACACCGGGGAGCTGTTTTTT,CASSYNTGELFF,TRBV5-1,TRBJ2-2,many,-
TGTGCCAGCAGTAAAACCGAGACGGCTAATGAAAAACTGTTTTTT,CASSKTETANEKLFF,TRBV2,TRBJ1-4,few,-
TGCAGTGCTAGAGAGGGGGCCCTAAAGACGTACAGCAATCAGCCCCAGCATTTT,CSAREGALKTYSNQPQHF,TRBV20-1,TRBJ1-5,few,-
TGTGCCAGCAGTTACGATCACACCGGGGAGCTGTTTTTT,CASSYDHTGELFF,TRBV6-5,TRBJ2-2,-,-
TGTGCCAGCAGCCCGGGACTAGCGGGAACCGAACAGCGGGAGACCCAGTACTTC,CASSPGLAGTEQRETQYF,TRBV13,TRBJ2-5,once,TRBD2
TGTGCCAGCAAGGACTCCGGGCGGGAGGAAGCTTTCTTT,CASKDSGREEAFF,TRBV2,TRBJ1-1,many,-
TGTGCCATCAGTGAGTCGAGAGGGGCTGGCTACACCTTC,CAISESRGAGYTF,TRBV10-3,TRBJ1-2,-,-
TGTGCCAGCAGCTCCCGTTGGACCGGGGAGCTGTTTTTT,CASSSRWTGELFF,TRBV7-8,TRBJ2-2,many,-
TGCAGTGTTTTCATGGAGGACAGAGGAGGTGGCTACACCTTC,CSVFMEDRGGGYTF,TRBV20-1,TRBJ1-2,few,-
TGTGCCAGCAGCTTGGAAATGGAGACAGGTGAAGCTTTCTTT,CASSLEMETGEAFF,TRBV5-6,TRBJ1-1,-,-
TGTGCCAGCAGCACAGGGAGCGGATTAAGCAATCAGCCCCAGCATTTT,CASSTGSGLSNQPQHF,TRBV7-9,TRBJ1-5,many,-
TGTGCCAGCGGGACCTCAGGGGGCCATCAGCCCCAGCATTTT,CASGTSGGHQPQHF,TRBV7-9,TRBJ1-5,many,TRBD1